A single sample gave rise to the 4 T cell receptor beta chains below, sequenced in a study of blood T cell repertoires in COVID-19 (dated by TCRdb to 2019 to 2021). Libraries were prepared through the immunoSEQ multiplex PCR assay. The table comes from immuneACCESS by way of TCRdb, which keeps in-frame sequences with V and J called. Part of the clones is missing from these tables; in studies checked, under half for an unresolved V gene and the rest for unknown reasons. Here the sample has roughly 140,000 clones; under 85% occur a single time. 8.8% of the sample lies in the top ten. Sequenced material: peripheral blood. These receptors originate from a woman aged 80 or over in a cohort sampled during active or convalescent COVID-19.

The chain joins TRBV4-1 to TRBJ1-4; 10 bases fit TRBD1. The V gene's germline CDR1 is MGHRA and CDR2 YSYEKL. V shed 4 bases and J 6 bases; nucleotides not matched to a gene: 8. This CDR3 is built from 16 residues. This CDR3 is CASSPRPDRGYEKLFF. CDR3 coding DNA: TGCGCCAGCAGCCCCCGCCCGGACAGGGGGTATGAAAAACTGTTTTTT.

The CDR3 DNA is TGTGCCAGCAGCACCGATGTACAGGGCCCGAACACTGAAGCTTTCTTT. It encodes CASSTDVQGPNTEAFF. This rearrangement joins TRBV9 to TRBJ1-1, with a possible D match to TRBD1 (6 bases). The germline V gene has CDR1 SGDLS and CDR2 YYNGEE. The V end lost 4 bases, the J end lost 1 base, and 17 bases lay between the germline ends. This CDR3 is built from 16 residues.

V gene TRBV27 combines with J gene TRBJ2-1; 16 bases agree with TRBD2. The CDR3 sequence is 18 residues long. Unmatched junction bases numbered 3, after V lost 3 bases and J lost 1 base. Germline V gene data show CDR1 as MNHEY and CDR2 as SMNVEV (reference sequence). The CDR3 sequence is CASSLGLAGGRSYNEQFF. CDR3 nucleotides: TGTGCCAGCAGTTTGGGACTAGCGGGGGGGCGGTCCTACAATGAGCAGTTCTTC.

The chain is built from TRBV28 and TRBJ1-6; D gene uncertain. Germline-derived CDR1 and CDR2 are MDHEN and SYDVKM. The CDR3 length is 13 residues. V lost 4 bases and J 4 bases, leaving 5 bases between the germline ends. DNA of the CDR3: TGTGCCAGCAGTTCCCCTTATAATTCACCCCTCCACTTT. It specifies CASSSPYNSPLHF.